The rows below give T cell receptor beta chains drawn from one sample of a study of blood T cell repertoires in COVID-19. The assay was immunoSEQ multiplex PCR, and TCRdb's table has in-frame clones only and misses some. The sample consists of roughly 280,000 clones, roughly 91% of them appearing once. Sequencing used PBMCs or T cells enriched from blood (not recorded which). The receptors were sampled from a woman in her sixties who had recovered from COVID-19. The CDR3 runs from the conserved cysteine through the conserved F or W. D genes are given only for firm matches. The size of a clone is reported for some rows only, either as once, few or many, or as a class for expanded clones.

D	size	V	J	CDR3	DNA
.	.	TRBV27	TRBJ2-3	CASSWGFSTDTQYF	TGTGCCAGCAGTTGGGGCTTCTCCACAGATACGCAGTATTTT
.	.	TRBV3-1/TRBV3-2	TRBJ1-6	CASSQGGSGSRSPLHF	TGTGCCAGCAGCCAAGGCGGGTCGGGCTCTCGGTCACCCCTCCACTTT
.	.	TRBV5-5	TRBJ2-3	CASSPYSSQLTDTQYF	TGTGCCAGCAGCCCATACAGCTCCCAACTCACAGATACGCAGTATTTT
.	.	TRBV11-3	TRBJ2-7	CASSFGPGEQYF	TGTGCCAGCAGCTTCGGACCGGGAGAGCAGTACTTC
.	.	TRBV9	TRBJ1-1	CASGDGPRNTEAFF	TGTGCCTCGGGGGACGGACCTCGGAATACTGAAGCTTTCTTT
TRBD2	.	TRBV7-9	TRBJ2-3	CASSNPSGGATDTQYF	TGTGCCAGCAGCAACCCTAGCGGGGGGGCCACAGATACGCAGTATTTT
.	.	TRBV9	TRBJ1-1	CASCPGSLNTEAFF	TGTGCCAGCTGTCCGGGGAGCTTGAACACTGAAGCTTTCTTT
.	few	TRBV7-9	TRBJ1-6	CASSFPQGNDSPLHF	TGTGCCAGCAGCTTCCCGCAGGGGAACGATTCACCCCTCCACTTT
.	.	TRBV2	TRBJ2-3	CASSWTARTDTQYF	TGTGCCAGCAGTTGGACTGCCCGCACAGATACGCAGTATTTT
TRBD1	.	TRBV18	TRBJ1-2	CASSPGDRGLGYTF	TGTGCCAGCTCACCAGGGGACAGGGGGCTTGGCTACACCTTC
TRBD1	.	TRBV24-1	TRBJ1-1	CATSVQGATEAFF	TGTGCCACCAGTGTTCAGGGGGCCACTGAAGCTTTCTTT
TRBD1	once	TRBV11-1	TRBJ1-4	CASSQDRVAKKLFF	TGTGCCAGCAGCCAGGACAGGGTCGCGAAAAAACTGTTTTTT
TRBD2	.	TRBV7-6	TRBJ2-1	CASSRRTGGYNEQFF	TGTGCCAGCAGCCGTAGAACGGGAGGATACAATGAGCAGTTCTTC
TRBD1	.	TRBV14	TRBJ2-7	CASRGQDLYSYEQYF	TGTGCCAGCAGGGGACAGGACCTTTACTCCTACGAGCAGTACTTC
TRBD2	.	TRBV7-2	TRBJ2-7	CASSFSSGGPYEQYF	TGTGCCAGCAGCTTCTCCAGCGGGGGGCCCTACGAGCAGTACTTC
TRBD1	.	TRBV7-6	TRBJ2-3	CASSSPFDRGTPDTQYF	TGTGCCAGCAGCTCCCCATTCGACAGGGGAACCCCAGATACGCAGTATTTT
.	.	TRBV28	TRBJ1-2	CASSLNAGNYGYTF	TGTGCCAGCAGTTTAAACGCAGGGAACTATGGCTACACCTTC